Each of the 14 T cell receptor beta chains below was sequenced from the same sample in a study of T cell responses to AZD1222 COVID-19 vaccine. Assay used: immunoSEQ multiplex PCR; TCRdb lists only in-frame clones, some missing. Of 90,000 to 110,000 clones listed, 87% are singletons. The specimen was peripheral blood, collected 28 days after the second AZD1222 dose. The source is an adult who received the AZD1222 COVID-19 vaccine.

V usage is TRBV27 and J usage is TRBJ2-2; 8 bases align to TRBD2. The V gene's germline CDR1 is MNHEY and CDR2 SMNVEV (reference sequence). The CDR3 is 17 residues long. V was pared by 7 bases and J by 1 base, with 11 bases of the junction left unmatched. CDR3 amino acids: CASTPSPSGQNTGELFF. The CDR3 DNA follows: TGTGCCAGCACCCCATCGCCTAGCGGGCAGAACACCGGGGAGCTGTTTTTT.

The genes are TRBV9 and TRBJ1-2; D ambiguous. CDR1 is SGDLS and CDR2 is YYNGEE in the germline V gene. The CDR3 sequence is 12 residues long. With 4 bases removed from V and 2 bases from J, the gap between germline ends came to 6 bases. CDR3 bases: TGTGCCAGCAGCTCTGAGAACTATGGCTACACCTTC. It codes for CASSSENYGYTF. Combining the CDR3 with reference TRBV9 and TRBJ1-2 gives the whole variable domain DSGVTQTPKHLITATGQRVTLRCSPRSGDLSVYWYQQSLDQGLQFLIQYYNGEERAKGNILERFSAQQFPDLHSELNLSSLELGDSALYFCASSSENYGYTFGSGTRLTVV.

CDR3 sequence reads: CASSTGTSWEGEQYF. CDR3 nucleotide sequence: TGTGCCAGCAGTACCGGGACTAGCTGGGAAGGCGAGCAGTACTTC. The chain recombines TRBV27 with TRBJ2-7; TRBD2 aligns across 9 bases. Losses at the gene ends were 5 bases for V and 6 bases for J; bases not matched to a gene: 11. The CDR3 contains 15 residues. Germline CDR1 reads MNHEY; CDR2 reads SMNVEV (reference sequence).

The chain links TRBV14 to TRBJ2-1; 7 positions match TRBD1. The CDR3 covers 16 residues. Germline values: CDR1 SGHDN, CDR2 FVKESK. The V gene end was trimmed by 4 bases and the J gene end by 5 bases; junction bases not matched to a gene: 11. The CDR3 loop reads CASSPYQTGPHNEQFF. CDR3 coding DNA: TGTGCCAGCAGCCCATACCAGACAGGGCCCCACAATGAGCAGTTCTTC.

The chain joins TRBV12-5 to TRBJ2-1; 8 bases map to TRBD2. The CDR3 is 11 amino acids. Germline V CDR1 and CDR2: LGHNT, FRNRAP. J was trimmed by 15 bases and V by 5 bases; bases with no gene match: 6. The CDR3 DNA sequence: TGTGCTAGTGGTCCTGGACTAGCACGGTTCTTC. Its protein product is CASGPGLARFF.

The chain carries TRBV9 and TRBJ2-1; D gene ambiguous. The germline V gene encodes CDR1 SGDLS and CDR2 YYNGEE. CDR3 size: 11 residues. The V and J ends lost 4 bases and 5 bases respectively, with 4 bases between them. CDR3 sequence reads: CASSKDNEQFF. For the CDR3, the DNA is TGTGCCAGCAGCAAGGACAATGAGCAGTTCTTC.

V and J are TRBV6-5 and TRBJ1-1; 8 positions match TRBD1. With 6 bases clipped from V and 11 bases from J, the junction kept 14 bases outside the gene matches. CDR1 and CDR2 from the germline V gene are MNHEY and SVGAGI. The CDR3 sequence is 14 residues long. The chain's CDR3 is CASRPPGTGKGAFF. The CDR3 region has the DNA TGTGCCAGCAGACCCCCCGGGACAGGCAAAGGGGCTTTCTTT.

The chain links TRBV4-3 to TRBJ2-5; 7 positions agree with TRBD2. CDR1 is LGHNA, CDR2 YSLEER, per germline. The CDR3 runs to 15 residues. Losses at the gene ends were 0 bases for V and 6 bases for J; bases not matched to a gene: 7. The CDR3 protein is CASSQDETSLQTQYF. The CDR3 bases are TGCGCCAGCAGCCAAGACGAGACTAGCTTGCAGACCCAGTACTTC.

The chain carries TRBV30 and TRBJ1-2; 9 bases fit TRBD1. The CDR3 has 12 amino acids. CDR1 and CDR2 (germline): GTSNPN, SVGIG (reference sequence). V dropped 2 bases and J dropped 7; count of bases not matched to a gene: 2. CDR3 protein: CAWSTGGGGYTF. CDR3 DNA: TGTGCCTGGAGTACAGGGGGCGGTGGCTACACCTTC.

The J gene is TRBJ2-7, the V gene TRBV7-8, with unresolved D. Germline V gene lookup returns CDR1 SGHVS and CDR2 FQNEAQ. The V end was cut by 1 base, the J end by 3 bases, with 10 bases between. This CDR3 region has 14 residues. In DNA, the CDR3 is TGTGCCAGCAGCTTAGGAGAGGTGGGCTACGAGCAGTACTTC. This gives the protein CASSLGEVGYEQYF.

The chain carries TRBV6-2 or TRBV6-3 and TRBJ2-7; D not resolved. CDR1 is MNHEY, CDR2 SVGEGT, per germline. The V end lost 5 bases, the J end lost 6 bases, and 11 bases lay between the germline ends. The CDR3 loop spans 12 amino acids. The CDR3 loop reads CASSVRSGEQYF. The CDR3 DNA sequence: TGTGCCAGCAGTGTACGGTCGGGCGAGCAGTACTTC.

In this sample, this clone turned up once. The chain recombines TRBV9 with TRBJ2-1; tentatively, D is TRBD1 or TRBD2 (8 bases each). The CDR3 has 16 amino acids. V was pared by 0 bases and J by 8 bases, with 18 bases between. Germline assignment: CDR1 SGDLS and CDR2 YYNGEE. CDR3 DNA: TGTGCCAGCAGCGTAGTCGGACAGGGAGCGGGGGATGAGCAGTTCTTC. Amino acid sequence: CASSVVGQGAGDEQFF.

This clone was picked up one time. V gene TRBV7-2 combines with J gene TRBJ1-1; perhaps TRBD1 as D (6 bases). V dropped 1 base and J dropped 3 bases, with 12 bases sitting between them. Looked up from germline, CDR1 is SGHTA and CDR2 is FQGNSA. CDR3 length: 15 residues. The CDR3 spells CASSLGQGLDTEAFF. The CDR3 DNA sequence: TGTGCCAGCAGCTTAGGGCAGGGGCTTGACACTGAAGCTTTCTTT.

J is TRBJ1-3 and V is TRBV6-7; no reliable D call. TRBV6-7 is classed as an ORF, of uncertain function. V was shortened by 5 bases and J by 0 bases, with 14 bases between the two germline ends. The CDR3 spans 16 residues. CDR3 bases: TGTGCCAGCAGTCCCCCCAGTGAAGGCTCTGGAAACACCATATATTTT. Its translation: CASSPPSEGSGNTIYF.